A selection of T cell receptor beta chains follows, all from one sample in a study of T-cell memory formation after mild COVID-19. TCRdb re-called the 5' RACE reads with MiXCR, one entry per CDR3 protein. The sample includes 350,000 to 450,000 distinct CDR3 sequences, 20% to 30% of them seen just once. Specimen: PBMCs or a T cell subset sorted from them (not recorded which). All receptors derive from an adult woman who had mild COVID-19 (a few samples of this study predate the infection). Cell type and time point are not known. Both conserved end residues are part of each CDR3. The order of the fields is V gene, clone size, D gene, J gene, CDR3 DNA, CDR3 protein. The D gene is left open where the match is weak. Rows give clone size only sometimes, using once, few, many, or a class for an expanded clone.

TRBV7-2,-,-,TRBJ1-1,TGTGCCAGCAGCTTAACGACAGCGAACACTGAAGCTTTCTTT,CASSLTTANTEAFF
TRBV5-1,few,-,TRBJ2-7,TGCGCCAGCAGCTTGGCTCAGGGGGGACCCTACGAGCAGTACTTC,CASSLAQGGPYEQYF
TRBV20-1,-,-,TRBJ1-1,TGCAGTGCTAGAGCCGGCGCAGGGTGGACTGAAGCTTTCTTT,CSARAGAGWTEAFF
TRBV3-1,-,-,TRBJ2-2,TGTGCCAGCAGCCCAGTCCTAGGCACCGGGGAGCTGTTTTTT,CASSPVLGTGELFF
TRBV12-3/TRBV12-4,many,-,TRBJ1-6,TGTGCCAGCAGCGACAGATTCTCACCCCTCCACTTT,CASSDRFSPLHF
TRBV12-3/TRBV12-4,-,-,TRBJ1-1,TGTGCCAGCAGTCCCCGACAGGTAGCTTTCTTT,CASSPRQVAFF
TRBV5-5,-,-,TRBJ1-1,TGTGCCAGCAGCCGACAGAGAACTTTCTTT,CASSRQRTFF
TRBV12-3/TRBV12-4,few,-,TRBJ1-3,TGTGCCAGCAGCCCGCCCGGCGACGAGACCTTTTTATACACCATATATTTT,CASSPPGDETFLYTIYF
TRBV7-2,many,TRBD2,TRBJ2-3,TGTGCCAGCAGCCTCTCCCCCGGGACTAGCGGGAGAATAGATACGCAGTATTTT,CASSLSPGTSGRIDTQYF
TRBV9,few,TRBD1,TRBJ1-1,TGTGCCAGCACTCCTCCTTCCAGGGGGCAGAACACTGAAGCTTTCTTT,CASTPPSRGQNTEAFF
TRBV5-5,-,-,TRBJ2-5,TGTGCCAGAAGCACGCCGGGACGCTCCCAAGAGACCCAGTACTTC,CARSTPGRSQETQYF
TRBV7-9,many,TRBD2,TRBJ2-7,TGTGCCAGCAGCCAAAGCGGGGGAGCCTCCTACGAGCAGTACTTC,CASSQSGGASYEQYF
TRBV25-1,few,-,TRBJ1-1,TGTGCCAGCAGTGTCCTCCGAGGGGGGAACACTGAAGCTTTCTTT,CASSVLRGGNTEAFF
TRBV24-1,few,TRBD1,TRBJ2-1,TGTGCCACCAGTGAACAGGGGGCGTCCTACAATGAGCAGTTCTTC,CATSEQGASYNEQFF
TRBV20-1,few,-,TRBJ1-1,TGCAGTGCTACCCCCCGGGCCTGGGTCACTGAAGCTTTCTTT,CSATPRAWVTEAFF
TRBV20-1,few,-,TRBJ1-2,TGCAGCGTGAAGGCCAGGGTGAAATACGGCTACACCTTC,CSVKARVKYGYTF
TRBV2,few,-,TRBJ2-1,TGTGCCAGCAGGGGTGCTAACCCCAATGAGCAGTTCTTC,CASRGANPNEQFF
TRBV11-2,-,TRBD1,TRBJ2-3,TGTGCCAGCAGCCCAGAAGTAGGGGGCGCCAGGCTCACAGATACGCAGTATTTT,CASSPEVGGARLTDTQYF
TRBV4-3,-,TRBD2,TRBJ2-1,TGCGCCAGCAGCCAAGATCGGACTAGCGGGAGCAATGAGCAGTTCTTC,CASSQDRTSGSNEQFF
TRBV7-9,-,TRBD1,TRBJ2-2,TGTGCCAGCAGCAGACAGGGGAGATCCGGGGAGCTGTTTTTT,CASSRQGRSGELFF
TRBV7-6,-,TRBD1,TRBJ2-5,TGTGCCAGCAGCATAAACAGGGGGAAAGAGACCCAGTACTTC,CASSINRGKETQYF
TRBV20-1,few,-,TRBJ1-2,TGCAGTGCTAGAGATCAAGGACTCAACTATGGCTACACCTTC,CSARDQGLNYGYTF
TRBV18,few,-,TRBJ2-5,TGTGCCAGCTCACCATCCCAGCAACGCGGGGAGACCCAGTACTTC,CASSPSQQRGETQYF
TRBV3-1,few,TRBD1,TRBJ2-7,TGTGCCAGCAGCCGAAGGACAGGGGGCGAGCAGTACTTC,CASSRRTGGEQYF
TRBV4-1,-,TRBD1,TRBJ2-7,TGCGCCAGCAGCCAAGACGAGGGACGGACGGGGACAGGGATCTACGAGCAGTACTTC,CASSQDEGRTGTGIYEQYF
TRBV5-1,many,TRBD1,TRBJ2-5,TGCGCCAGCAGCTCGGGACAGCAAGAGACCCAGTACTTC,CASSSGQQETQYF
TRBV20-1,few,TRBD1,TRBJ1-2,TGCAGTGCCTTCGGACAGGGGGGCTATGGCTACACCTTC,CSAFGQGGYGYTF
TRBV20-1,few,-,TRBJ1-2,TGCAGTGCTAGAGATCGGGCAGGGACTGCCTATGGCTACACCTTC,CSARDRAGTAYGYTF
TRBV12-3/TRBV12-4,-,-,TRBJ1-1,TGTGCCAGCAGGTCGGACGCGCATGAAGCTTTCTTT,CASRSDAHEAFF
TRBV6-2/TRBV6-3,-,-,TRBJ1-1,TGTGCCAGCAGTACCGCAGGGAGGACAAACACTGAAGCTTTCTTT,CASSTAGRTNTEAFF
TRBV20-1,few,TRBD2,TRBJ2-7,TGCAGTGCCTTCAGAAAGCGGGGGGTTCCCTACGAGCAGTACTTC,CSAFRKRGVPYEQYF
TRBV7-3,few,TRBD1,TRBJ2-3,TGTGCCAGCAGCTATAAGGGGGCGGATACGCAGTATTTT,CASSYKGADTQYF
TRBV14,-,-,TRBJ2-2,TGTGCCAGGAGCCCCCTTGGGGGGTACACCGGGGAGCTGTTTTTT,CARSPLGGYTGELFF
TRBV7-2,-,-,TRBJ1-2,TGTGCCAGCGCCCCGTCCAGGACGAACTATGGCTACACCTTC,CASAPSRTNYGYTF
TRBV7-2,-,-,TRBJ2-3,TGTGCCAGCAGCCCCAGCGGACCTGGGGCAGATACGCAGTATTTT,CASSPSGPGADTQYF
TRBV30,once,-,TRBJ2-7,TGTGCCTGGAGTCGCGGCTACGAGCAGTACTTC,CAWSRGYEQYF
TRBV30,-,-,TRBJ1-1,TGTGCCTGGCAGATTAACACTGAAGCTTTCTTT,CAWQINTEAFF
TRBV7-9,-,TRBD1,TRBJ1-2,TGTGCCAGCAGCCTGCCGATGTGGGACAGGGGTGGCTACACCTTC,CASSLPMWDRGGYTF
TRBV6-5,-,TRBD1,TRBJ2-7,TGTGCCAGCACTTTACAAGGGACAGGGAACCACGAGCAGTACTTC,CASTLQGTGNHEQYF
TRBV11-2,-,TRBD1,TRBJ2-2,TGTGCCAGCAGCTTAGATTCCCTTGCAGGGGGCGCGGACACCGGGGAGCTGTTTTTT,CASSLDSLAGGADTGELFF
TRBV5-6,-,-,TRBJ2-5,TGTTCCAGCAGCTTGGGTACGCAGACCCAGTACTTC,CSSSLGTQTQYF
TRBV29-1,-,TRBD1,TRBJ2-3,TGCAGCGTCCGGGACAGGGTAGAAGATACGCAGTATTTT,CSVRDRVEDTQYF
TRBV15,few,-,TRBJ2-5,TGTGCCACCAGCAGAGAGGGTGTCCAAGAGACCCAGTACTTC,CATSREGVQETQYF
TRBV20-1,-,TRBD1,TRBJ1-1,TGCAGTGCTAGAAGGGACAGGGGGCTTCCTGAAGCTTTCTTT,CSARRDRGLPEAFF
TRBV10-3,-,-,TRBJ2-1,TGTGCCATCAGTGAGTCGAGTGCGGATGAGCAGTTCTTC,CAISESSADEQFF
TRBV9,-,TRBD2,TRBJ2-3,TGTGCCAGCAGCGCTCAGGGACTAGCCACAGATACGCAGTATTTT,CASSAQGLATDTQYF
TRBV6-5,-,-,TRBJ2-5,TGTGCCAGCAGTTACTACGGGAGAGCCAGGGAGACCCAGTACTTC,CASSYYGRARETQYF
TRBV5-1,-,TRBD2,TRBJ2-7,TGCGCCAGCAGCTTGAGTAGCGGGGTTTACGAGCAGTACTTC,CASSLSSGVYEQYF
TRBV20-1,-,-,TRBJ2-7,TGCAGTGCCTCGGTCGACTACGAGCAGTACTTC,CSASVDYEQYF
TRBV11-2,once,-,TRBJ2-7,TGTGCCAGCAGCTCTCGGGCCGCGTTTGGGGAGCAGTACTTC,CASSSRAAFGEQYF
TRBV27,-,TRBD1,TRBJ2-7,TGTGCCAGCAGTTTAAAGTGCTCTGACAGGGGCTGTGACGAGCAGTACTTC,CASSLKCSDRGCDEQYF
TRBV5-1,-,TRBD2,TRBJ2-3,TGCGCCAGCAGCTTGGAACTAGCGGGACCCACAGATACGCAGTATTTT,CASSLELAGPTDTQYF